These T cell receptor beta chains were read from a single sample in a study of response to subunit inactivated influenza vaccine. In TCRdb, the RT-PCR reads were re-called with MiXCR into one record per CDR3 protein. Of some 520,000 distinct CDR3 sequences listed, 16% are singletons. Sequencing used CD4+ T cells sorted from PBMCs, obtained less than 30 months after vaccination. The receptors originated from a man in his fifties or sixties who received an inactivated influenza vaccine. Both conserved end residues are part of each CDR3. Fields, in order: clone size, V gene, J gene, D gene, CDR3 DNA, CDR3 protein. A D gene is named only where the DNA matches it firmly. Where a row states a size, it is once, few, many or the class of an expanded clone; other rows omit it.

>many|TRBV20-1|TRBJ1-4|.
TGCAGTGCTAGTCAGACGGGATTTAATGAAAAACTGTTTTTT
CSASQTGFNEKLFF
>many|TRBV29-1|TRBJ2-3|.
TGCAGCGTTGACCAATCCGGGAATACGCAGTATTTT
CSVDQSGNTQYF
>.|TRBV28|TRBJ2-7|.
TGTGCCAGCAATCCAGGGGGGGCTTTCAGCTCCTACGAGCAGTACTTC
CASNPGGAFSSYEQYF
>.|TRBV3-1|TRBJ2-4|.
TGTGCCAGCAGCCACAGGGTTGGCAAAAACATTCAGTACTTC
CASSHRVGKNIQYF
>few|TRBV12-3/TRBV12-4|TRBJ1-1|.
TGTGCCAGCAGCCGAACAGGGTTCACTGAAGCTTTCTTT
CASSRTGFTEAFF
>.|TRBV18|TRBJ1-5|TRBD1
TGTGCCAGCTCAACCGGGACAGGGGGCCCTCAGCCCCAGCATTTT
CASSTGTGGPQPQHF
>many|TRBV5-1|TRBJ1-4|.
TGCGCCAGCAGCTTCGGACGCGCAACTAATGAAAAACTGTTTTTT
CASSFGRATNEKLFF
>.|TRBV4-3|TRBJ2-1|.
TGCGCCAGCAGCCAAGAGGTTGGCAGGTCCTACAATGAGCAGTTCTTC
CASSQEVGRSYNEQFF
>.|TRBV14|TRBJ2-5|TRBD2
TGTGCCAGCAGCCAACTACTAGCGGGACAAGAGACCCAGTACTTC
CASSQLLAGQETQYF
>.|TRBV15|TRBJ1-1|.
TGTGCCACCAGCAGAGATCGTAGAGGACACCAAATGAACACTGAAGCTTTCTTT
CATSRDRRGHQMNTEAFF
>few|TRBV12-3/TRBV12-4|TRBJ2-3|TRBD2
TGTGCCAGCAGTTCACCGACTAGCGGGTCCCGGGATACGCAGTATTTT
CASSSPTSGSRDTQYF
>many|TRBV5-1|TRBJ2-2|.
TGCGCCAGCAGCTATGCAGCGAACACCGGGGAGCTGTTTTTT
CASSYAANTGELFF
>few|TRBV5-1|TRBJ2-5|.
TGCGCCAGCAGCTTGGCCGCAGGATCGGGGGAGACCCAGTACTTC
CASSLAAGSGETQYF
>.|TRBV6-2/TRBV6-3|TRBJ2-2|.
TGTGCCAGCAGTTACTCTGCGACTGTAGGGGAGCTGTTTTTT
CASSYSATVGELFF
>few|TRBV12-3/TRBV12-4|TRBJ2-7|.
TGTGCCAGAGCCTTATTAGGACGGATAGGCGAGCAGTACTTC
CARALLGRIGEQYF
>.|TRBV6-5|TRBJ1-1|.
TGTGCCAGCAGTTACTCTTTCCAGAAGAACACTGAAGCTTTCTTT
CASSYSFQKNTEAFF
>.|TRBV6-1|TRBJ2-1|.
TGTGCCAGCGGCCCCCGCAATGAGCAGTTCTTC
CASGPRNEQFF
>many|TRBV29-1|TRBJ2-1|TRBD2
TGCAGCGTTGTGAGGTCTAGCGGGGTCAATGAGCAGTTCTTC
CSVVRSSGVNEQFF
>few|TRBV7-2|TRBJ2-3|.
TGTGCCAGCAGCCCCCTGTCGGGGTACGCAGATACGCAGTATTTT
CASSPLSGYADTQYF
>few|TRBV7-6|TRBJ1-3|.
TGTGCCAGCAGCCCGAATCGTCACCCTGGAAACACCATATATTTT
CASSPNRHPGNTIYF
>.|TRBV20-1|TRBJ1-2|.
TGCAGTGCTAGTGATGGAAAGCCTGGCTACACCTTC
CSASDGKPGYTF
>.|TRBV19|TRBJ2-4|TRBD2
TGTGCCAGTTCTTACGGGACTAGCGGGAGCTGGGCCAAAAACATTCAGTACTTC
CASSYGTSGSWAKNIQYF
>.|TRBV2|TRBJ2-7|TRBD2
TGTGCCAGCAGGGGAGGACTAGCGGGGGGTTACGAGCAGTACTTC
CASRGGLAGGYEQYF
>.|TRBV12-3/TRBV12-4|TRBJ1-1|TRBD1
TGTGCCAGCCAAGGGACAGTAGATTACGCTGAAGCTTTCTTT
CASQGTVDYAEAFF
>few|TRBV5-1|TRBJ2-2|TRBD1
TGCGCCAGCAGTCGCCAGGGGGACCGGGAGCTGTTTTTT
CASSRQGDRELFF
>.|TRBV4-3|TRBJ2-2|.
TGCGCCAGCATCGAAAGAACCAGAGCCGGGGAGCTGTTTTTT
CASIERTRAGELFF
>few|TRBV9|TRBJ2-3|TRBD2
TGTGCCAGCAGCCCTGGGGCTAGCGGGAGCACAGATACGCAGTATTTT
CASSPGASGSTDTQYF
>.|TRBV27|TRBJ2-1|.
TGTGCCAGCAGTACTGACAGAGTCCTGAATGAGCAGTTCTTC
CASSTDRVLNEQFF
>few|TRBV20-1|TRBJ2-5|.
TGCAGTGGGCAGGGGCCCAACCAAGAGACCCAGTACTTC
CSGQGPNQETQYF
>.|TRBV6-1|TRBJ1-1|.
TGTGCCAGCAGTCCCGAGGGCACTGAAGCTTTCTTT
CASSPEGTEAFF
>.|TRBV6-1|TRBJ1-5|.
TGTGCCAGCAGTGAGAACAGCGCAACCCGTCAGCCCCAGCATTTT
CASSENSATRQPQHF
>.|TRBV5-1|TRBJ2-7|.
TGCGCCAGCAGCCACATGACGGCCGGAGACGAGCAGTACTTC
CASSHMTAGDEQYF
>many|TRBV20-1|TRBJ2-7|.
TGCAGTGCTAGAGATGGCGGCTACGAGCAGTACTTC
CSARDGGYEQYF
>few|TRBV7-8|TRBJ2-3|.
TGTGCCAGCAGCTTAGCGGGGTCCCAGAGAAATACGCAGTATTTT
CASSLAGSQRNTQYF
>many|TRBV12-3/TRBV12-4|TRBJ2-7|.
TGTGCCAGCAGTTTACAGGAGGACCGCTCCTACGAGCAGTACTTC
CASSLQEDRSYEQYF
>.|TRBV3-1|TRBJ2-5|.
TGTGCCAGCAGCCGCTTGGGCGGGTCGGAGACCCAGTACTTC
CASSRLGGSETQYF
>few|TRBV5-1|TRBJ2-7|TRBD1
TGCGCCAGCAGCTTGGCGGCAGGGGGCCACTACGAGCAGTACTTC
CASSLAAGGHYEQYF
>.|TRBV20-1|TRBJ2-7|.
TGCAGTGCTAGCGTAGGGGCAGGGTCCTACGAGCAGTACTTC
CSASVGAGSYEQYF
>few|TRBV3-1|TRBJ2-7|.
TGTGCCAGCAGCCACCCTAAGGACGAGCAGTACTTC
CASSHPKDEQYF
>once|TRBV12-3/TRBV12-4|TRBJ2-3|.
TGTGCCAGCAGCCGGCAAGGGGGTACGCATTATTTT
CASSRQGGTHYF
>.|TRBV7-8|TRBJ2-2|.
TGTGCCAGCAGCTTAGAGGGCCTTCGGGAGCTGTTTTTT
CASSLEGLRELFF
>.|TRBV20-1|TRBJ2-1|TRBD1
TGCAGTGCCCAAGACAGGGTCTTTGGGGATGAGCAGTTCTTC
CSAQDRVFGDEQFF
>.|TRBV2|TRBJ2-5|TRBD2
TGTGCCAGCATGGGAACTAGCGGGGTAGGGACCCAGTACTTC
CASMGTSGVGTQYF
>.|TRBV4-3|TRBJ1-1|TRBD1
TGCGCCAGCAGCCAAGATTTACAGGGGGTCACTGAAGCTTTCTTT
CASSQDLQGVTEAFF
>.|TRBV11-2|TRBJ2-2|TRBD1
TGTGCCAGCAGCTTAAGGGACAGGGGGGCGAACACCGGGGAGCTGTTTTTT
CASSLRDRGANTGELFF
>few|TRBV20-1|TRBJ2-1|TRBD1
TGCAGTGCGACCCCCCCCGGACAGGGCTACAATGAGCAGTTCTTC
CSATPPGQGYNEQFF
>.|TRBV10-3|TRBJ1-2|TRBD1
TGTGCCATCCGACAGGGCCCTGCTAACTATGGCTACACCTTC
CAIRQGPANYGYTF
>.|TRBV4-3|TRBJ2-3|.
TGCGCCAGCAGCCAAGGGAACGGGGGACCGTCCCTAGATACGCAGTATTTT
CASSQGNGGPSLDTQYF
>few|TRBV6-1|TRBJ1-2|.
TGTGCCAGCACCAATTCGGGGGGGGCTGGCTACACCTTC
CASTNSGGAGYTF
>.|TRBV12-3/TRBV12-4|TRBJ2-3|.
TGTGCCAGCAGTTTAGGGACGACTAGTTATACGCAGTATTTT
CASSLGTTSYTQYF
>few|TRBV6-1|TRBJ2-5|.
TGTGCCAGCAGTCTTAGTCGGGTACAAGAGACCCAGTACTTC
CASSLSRVQETQYF
>many|TRBV5-1|TRBJ1-1|.
TGCGCCAGCAGCTTGCGGGGGAACACTGAAGCTTTCTTT
CASSLRGNTEAFF
>.|TRBV2|TRBJ2-1|.
TGTGCCAGCGGGGAGCGGCTGAGCTCCTACAATGAGCAGTTCTTC
CASGERLSSYNEQFF
>many|TRBV10-3|TRBJ2-5|.
TGTGCCATCAGTGAGTCTGGGGCGACCCAGTACTTC
CAISESGATQYF
>.|TRBV5-1|TRBJ2-2|TRBD1
TGCGCCAGCAGCCAGAGGGGACAGTCGAACACCGGGGAGCTGTTTTTT
CASSQRGQSNTGELFF